The clone carrying this T cell receptor beta chain came up many times. What it recognizes is unknown. Each CDR3 protein gets one entry after TCRdb re-called the reads with MiXCR. The sample records about 9,000 distinct CDR3 sequences, about 15% being singletons. This sample was taken from a study of liver allograft versus peripheral blood T cells. About the research overall: Transplanted livers and recipients' peripheral blood had their T cell receptor repertoires compared. Whole-study findings and limits: A difference was reportedly observed between T cell receptor repertoires inside liver allografts and those in peripheral blood.

There are 15 residues in the CDR3. The germline gives CDR1 MNHNS, CDR2 SASEGT. Trimming cost V 0 bases and J 5 bases, with 13 bases left between them. This chain joins TRBV6-1 and TRBJ1-1; no clear D gene. This clonotype originated in a human patient who had a liver transplant. The graft donor may be the source of some T cells. CDR3 bases: TGTGCCAGCAGTGAAGCGCTGGGCGGGAGGACTGAAGCTTTCTTT. Translated: CASSEALGGRTEAFF.